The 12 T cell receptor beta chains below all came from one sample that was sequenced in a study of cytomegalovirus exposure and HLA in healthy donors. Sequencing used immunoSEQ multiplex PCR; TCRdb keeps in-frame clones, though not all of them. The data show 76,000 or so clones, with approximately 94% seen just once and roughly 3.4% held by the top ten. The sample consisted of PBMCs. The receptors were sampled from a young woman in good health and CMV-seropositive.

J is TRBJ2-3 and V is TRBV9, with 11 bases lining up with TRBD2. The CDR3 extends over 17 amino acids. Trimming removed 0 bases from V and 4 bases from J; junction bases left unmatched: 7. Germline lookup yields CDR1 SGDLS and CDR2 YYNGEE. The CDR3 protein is CASSVGNSGGAPDTQYF. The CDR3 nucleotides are TGTGCCAGCAGCGTAGGGAATAGCGGGGGGGCTCCAGATACGCAGTATTTT.

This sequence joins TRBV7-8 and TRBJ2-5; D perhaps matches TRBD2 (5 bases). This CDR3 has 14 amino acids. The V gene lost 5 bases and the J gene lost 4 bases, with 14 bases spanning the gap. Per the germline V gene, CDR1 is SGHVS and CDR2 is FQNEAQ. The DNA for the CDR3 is TGTGCCAGCAGCCCCCATTTGGCGGGAGAGACCCAGTACTTC. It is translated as CASSPHLAGETQYF.

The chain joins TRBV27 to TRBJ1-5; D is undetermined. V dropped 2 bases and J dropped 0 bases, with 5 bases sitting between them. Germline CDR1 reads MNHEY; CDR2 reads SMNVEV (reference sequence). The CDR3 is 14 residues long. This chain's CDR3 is CASSLRDSNQPQHF. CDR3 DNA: TGTGCCAGCAGTTTACGCGATAGCAATCAGCCCCAGCATTTT.

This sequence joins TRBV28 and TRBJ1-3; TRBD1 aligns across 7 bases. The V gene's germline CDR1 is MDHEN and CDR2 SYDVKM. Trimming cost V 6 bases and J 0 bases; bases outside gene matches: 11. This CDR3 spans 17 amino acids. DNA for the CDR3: TGTGCCAGCAGAGATCATCGGACAGGAGACTCTGGAAACACCATATATTTT. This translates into CASRDHRTGDSGNTIYF. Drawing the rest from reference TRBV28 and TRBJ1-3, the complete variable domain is DVKVTQSSRYLVKRTGEKVFLECVQDMDHENMFWYRQDPGLGLRLIYFSYDVKMKEKGDIPEGYSVSREKKERFSLILESASTNQTSMYLCASRDHRTGDSGNTIYFGEGSWLTVV.

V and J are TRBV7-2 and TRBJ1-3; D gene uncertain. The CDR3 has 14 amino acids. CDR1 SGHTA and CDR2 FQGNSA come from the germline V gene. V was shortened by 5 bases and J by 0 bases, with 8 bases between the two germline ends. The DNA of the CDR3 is TGTGCCAGCAGCGCGACATTCTCTGGAAACACCATATATTTT. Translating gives CASSATFSGNTIYF.

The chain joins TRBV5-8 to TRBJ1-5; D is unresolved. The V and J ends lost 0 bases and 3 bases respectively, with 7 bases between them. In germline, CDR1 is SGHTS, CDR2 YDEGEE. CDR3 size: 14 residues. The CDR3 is CASSLGYNNQPQHF. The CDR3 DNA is TGTGCCAGCAGCTTGGGATACAACAATCAGCCCCAGCATTTT.

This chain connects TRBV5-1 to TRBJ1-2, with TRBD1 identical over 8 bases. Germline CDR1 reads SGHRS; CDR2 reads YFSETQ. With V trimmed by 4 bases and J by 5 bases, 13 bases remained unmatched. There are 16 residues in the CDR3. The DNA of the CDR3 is TGCGCCAGCAGCCCCACACCAGGACAGGGATCTTATGGCTACACCTTC. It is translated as CASSPTPGQGSYGYTF. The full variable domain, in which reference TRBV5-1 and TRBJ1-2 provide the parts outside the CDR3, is KAGVTQTPRYLIKTRGQQVTLSCSPISGHRSVSWYQQTPGQGLQFLFEYFSETQRNKGNFPGRFSGRQFSNSRSEMNVSTLELGDSALYLCASSPTPGQGSYGYTFGSGTRLTVV.

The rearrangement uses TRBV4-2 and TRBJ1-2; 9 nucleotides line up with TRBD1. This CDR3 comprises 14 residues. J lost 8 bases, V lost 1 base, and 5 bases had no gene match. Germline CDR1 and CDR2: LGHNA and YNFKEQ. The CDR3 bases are TGTGCCAGCAGCCAAGTACAGGGGGCGCAAGGCTACACCTTC. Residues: CASSQVQGAQGYTF.

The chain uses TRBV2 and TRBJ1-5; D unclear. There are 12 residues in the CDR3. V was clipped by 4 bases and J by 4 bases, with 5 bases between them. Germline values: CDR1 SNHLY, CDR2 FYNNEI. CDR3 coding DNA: TGTGCCAGCAGTGCCCAAAATCAGCCCCAGCATTTT. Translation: CASSAQNQPQHF.

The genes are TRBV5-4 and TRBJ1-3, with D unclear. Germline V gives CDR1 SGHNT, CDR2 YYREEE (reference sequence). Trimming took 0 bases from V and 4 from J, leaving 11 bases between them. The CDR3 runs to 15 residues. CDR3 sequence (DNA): TGTGCCAGCAGCTTGGGGTCAGCGCCCGGAAACACCATATATTTT. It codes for CASSLGSAPGNTIYF.

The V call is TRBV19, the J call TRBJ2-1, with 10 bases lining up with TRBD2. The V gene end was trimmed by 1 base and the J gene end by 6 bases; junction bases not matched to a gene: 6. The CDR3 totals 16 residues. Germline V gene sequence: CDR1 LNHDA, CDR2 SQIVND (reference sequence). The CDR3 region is CASSIAALAGVNEQFF. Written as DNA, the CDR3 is TGTGCCAGTAGTATAGCAGCCCTAGCGGGAGTCAATGAGCAGTTCTTC.

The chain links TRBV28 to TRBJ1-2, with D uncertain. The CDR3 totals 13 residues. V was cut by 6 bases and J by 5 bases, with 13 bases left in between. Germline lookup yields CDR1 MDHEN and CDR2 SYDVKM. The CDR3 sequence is CASRLDKEYGYTF. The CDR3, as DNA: TGTGCCAGCAGGCTTGACAAGGAATATGGCTACACCTTC.